The TCR beta chain described here comes from a study of response to subunit inactivated influenza vaccine. TCRdb reanalysed the RT-PCR reads using MiXCR and keeps one entry per CDR3 protein. The repertoire holds over 150,000 distinct CDR3 sequences, with roughly a tenth as singletons. Findings and limits, study-wide: Few additional T cells are recruited per seasonal influenza vaccination, authors suggested.

The V end lost 4 bases, the J end lost 8 bases, and 12 bases lay between the germline ends. The CDR3 totals 14 residues. This clonotype has a handful of counts. The antigen is unknown. This TCR came from a man aged 45-65 years who received an inactivated influenza vaccine. The gene calls are TRBV12-3 or TRBV12-4 and TRBJ1-6, with unresolved D. Sequences were derived from non-naive T cells sorted from PBMCs, sampled roughly 46 days after vaccination. The CDR3 nucleotides are TGTGCCAGCAGTTCAGGCCAGTTATATTCACCCCTCCACTTT. This gives the protein CASSSGQLYSPLHF.